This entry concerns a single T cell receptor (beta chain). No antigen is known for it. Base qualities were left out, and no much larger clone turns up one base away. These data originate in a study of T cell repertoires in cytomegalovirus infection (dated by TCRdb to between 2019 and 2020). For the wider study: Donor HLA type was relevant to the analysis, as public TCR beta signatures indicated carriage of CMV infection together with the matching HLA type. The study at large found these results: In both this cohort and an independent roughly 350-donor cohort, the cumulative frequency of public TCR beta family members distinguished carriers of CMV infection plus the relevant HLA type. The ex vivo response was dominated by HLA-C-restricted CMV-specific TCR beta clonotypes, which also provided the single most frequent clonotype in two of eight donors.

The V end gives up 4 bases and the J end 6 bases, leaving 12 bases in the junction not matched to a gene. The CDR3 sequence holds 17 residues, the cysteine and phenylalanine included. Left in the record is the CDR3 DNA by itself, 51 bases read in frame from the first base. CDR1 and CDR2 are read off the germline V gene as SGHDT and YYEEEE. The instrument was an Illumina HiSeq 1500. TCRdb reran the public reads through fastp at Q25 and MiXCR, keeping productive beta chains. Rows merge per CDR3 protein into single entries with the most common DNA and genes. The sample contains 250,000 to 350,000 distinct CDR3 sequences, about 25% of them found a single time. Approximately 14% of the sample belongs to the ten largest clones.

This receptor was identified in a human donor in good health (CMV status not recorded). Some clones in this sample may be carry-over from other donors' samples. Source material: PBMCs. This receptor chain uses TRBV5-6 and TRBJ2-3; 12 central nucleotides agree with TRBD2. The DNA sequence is TGTGCCAGCAGCGTAAGACTAGCGGGGGCCTACCTGGATACGCAGTATTTT. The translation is CASSVRLAGAYLDTQYF.